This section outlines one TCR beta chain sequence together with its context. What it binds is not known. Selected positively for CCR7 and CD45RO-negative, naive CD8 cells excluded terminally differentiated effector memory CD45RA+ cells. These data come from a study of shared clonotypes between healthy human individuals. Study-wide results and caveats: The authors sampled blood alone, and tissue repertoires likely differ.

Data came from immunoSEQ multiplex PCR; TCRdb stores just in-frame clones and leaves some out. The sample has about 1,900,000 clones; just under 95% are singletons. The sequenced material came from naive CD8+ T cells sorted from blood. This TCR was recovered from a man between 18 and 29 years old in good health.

For the CDR3, the DNA is TGTGCCAGCAGTTTATCCGGGGCGGCGGGGCCGGCCTCCTACGAGCAGTACTTC. Protein product: CASSLSGAAGPASYEQYF. The rearrangement uses TRBV27 and TRBJ2-7; weak D call: TRBD2 (6 bases). The V end was cut by 0 bases, the J end by 0 bases, with 18 bases between. This CDR3 comprises 18 residues. The germline gives CDR1 MNHEY, CDR2 SMNVEV (reference sequence).